The 10 T cell receptor beta chains given below trace back to one sample, sequenced in a study of CD4 T cells in relation to SARS-CoV-2 and coronaviruses. Before the COVID-19 pandemic, during about 2011-2019, CD4+ T cells were taken from unexposed donors. Here immunoSEQ multiplex PCR was the method, and the copy in TCRdb shows in-frame clones only, minus some. The profile covers under 65,000 clones, with roughly 90% appearing a single time and around 1.5% taken by the ten largest. The sequencing input was memory CD4+ T cells from PBMCs. These receptors all stem from a human donor in good health.

The rearrangement joins TRBV24-1 to TRBJ2-5; the match to TRBD2 covers 16 bases. V shed 5 bases, J shed 5 bases, and the junction held 4 bases outside the gene matches. The CDR3 extends over 16 amino acids. The germline V gene encodes CDR1 KGHDR and CDR2 SFDVKD. The CDR3 protein is CATSAEGLAGGETQYF. CDR3 DNA sequence: TGTGCCACCAGTGCCGAGGGACTAGCGGGAGGGGAGACCCAGTACTTC.

The V gene is TRBV3-1 (or the pseudogene TRBV3-2), the J gene TRBJ1-1; D not certain. This CDR3 spans 15 amino acids. Trimming shortened V by 6 bases and J by 1 base, and 15 bases separated the two germline ends. Germline V gene sequence: CDR1 LGHDT, CDR2 YNNKEL (reference sequence). CDR3 loop: CASSQRASANTEAFF. The CDR3 region has the DNA TGTGCCAGCAGTCAACGCGCGTCTGCGAACACTGAAGCTTTCTTT.

The chain recombines TRBV18 with TRBJ2-3; a weak D match, TRBD2 (6 bases). Germline V gene sequence: CDR1 KGHSH, CDR2 LQKENI. V was trimmed by 2 bases and J by 9 bases, leaving 18 bases between them. This CDR3 has 15 residues. CDR3: CASSPYRDLRYTQYF. As DNA, the CDR3 is TGTGCCAGCTCACCATACCGGGACTTACGGTACACGCAGTATTTT.

A few counts support this clone. The CDR3 bases are TGTGCCAGCAGTTCCCAGGGGAGCTTGAATTCACCCCTCCACTTT. It encodes CASSSQGSLNSPLHF. This chain uses TRBV2 with TRBJ1-6, with D maybe TRBD1 (6 bases). CDR1 is SNHLY and CDR2 is FYNNEI in the germline V gene. V was pared by 5 bases and J by 7 bases, with 15 bases between. The CDR3 spans 15 residues.

The chain is built from TRBV10-2 and TRBJ2-7; TRBD1 is a possible D gene (7 bases). V dropped 8 bases and J dropped 0 bases, with 20 bases sitting between them. This CDR3 is built from 16 residues. CDR1 is WSHSY and CDR2 is SAAADI in the germline V gene. The DNA for the CDR3 is TGCGCCAGCGGGGGGCGAGGGGGCGAAGTCTCCTACGAGCAGTACTTC. Its translation is CASGGRGGEVSYEQYF.

The chain carries TRBV9 and TRBJ2-3; 8 nucleotides align to TRBD2. The germline V gene encodes CDR1 SGDLS and CDR2 YYNGEE. V trimming: 0 bases; J trimming: 2 bases; junction bases outside the gene matches: 2. CDR3 length equals 15 residues. This chain's CDR3 is CASSVVTSVTDTQYF. The CDR3 DNA follows: TGTGCCAGCAGCGTAGTGACTAGCGTCACAGATACGCAGTATTTT.

This chain connects TRBV19 to TRBJ2-2, with D hard to call. The CDR3 totals 15 residues. Trimming shortened V by 3 bases and J by 1 base, and 9 bases separated the two germline ends. CDR1 is LNHDA, CDR2 SQIVND, per germline (reference sequence). The CDR3 bases are TGTGCCAGTAGTATTATCTCTCTGAACACCGGGGAGCTGTTTTTT. It specifies CASSIISLNTGELFF.

This sequence joins TRBV27 and TRBJ1-2; weak D call: TRBD1 (5 bases). Trimming took off 7 bases at V and 1 base at J, with 16 bases between the two ends. From germline, CDR1 is MNHEY and CDR2 SMNVEV (reference sequence). This CDR3 has 15 residues. CDR3 protein: CASTLMGGSNYGYTF. Here the CDR3 DNA reads TGTGCCAGCACCCTCATGGGGGGGAGTAACTATGGCTACACCTTC.

The CDR3 protein is CASSIRQGQETQYF. The CDR3 region has the DNA TGTGCCAGCAGCATTCGACAGGGGCAAGAGACCCAGTACTTC. The chain couples TRBV6-5 to TRBJ2-5; 8 bases align to TRBD1. The CDR3 is made up of 14 amino acids. Germline V gene data show CDR1 as MNHEY and CDR2 as SVGAGI. V shed 6 bases and J 2 bases; nucleotides not matched to a gene: 5.

The chain employs TRBV19 and TRBJ1-5; 7 bases line up with TRBD1. CDR3 length: 11 residues. Germline CDR1 and CDR2: LNHDA and SQIVND (reference sequence). After removal of 6 bases from V and 12 bases from J, the junction contained 5 bases not matched to a gene. CDR3 DNA: TGTGCCAGTAGGCTACAGGGGCACCAGCATTTT. Translated: CASRLQGHQHF.